This section outlines one T cell receptor (beta chain) sequence together with its context. Antigen: not known. 13 Jbeta primers and 60 Vbeta primers were used for the PCR. Sequencing was performed with immunoSEQ multiplex PCR; in TCRdb, only in-frame clones are kept and a portion is missing. The sample holds roughly 77,000 clones; about 73% are singletons and the top ten take approximately 4.6%. This specimen belongs to a study of cytomegalovirus exposure and HLA in healthy donors. CDR1 is PRHDT and CDR2 is FYEKMQ in the germline V gene (reference sequence). CDR3 size: 17 residues. V lost 5 bases to trimming and J lost 0 bases; unmatched junction nucleotides: 8. Study-level results: TCR beta chains associated with HLA were, in a later analysis, more clonally expanded than equally common others.

The V and J genes are TRBV13 and TRBJ2-1; 9 bases agree with TRBD2. Sequences were obtained from PBMCs. The sequence derives from a man aged 35-49 years in good health and CMV-seronegative. CDR3 sequence (DNA): TGTGCCAGCAGCCCAGATTCTAGCGGGAACTCCTACAATGAGCAGTTCTTC. Its protein product is CASSPDSSGNSYNEQFF.